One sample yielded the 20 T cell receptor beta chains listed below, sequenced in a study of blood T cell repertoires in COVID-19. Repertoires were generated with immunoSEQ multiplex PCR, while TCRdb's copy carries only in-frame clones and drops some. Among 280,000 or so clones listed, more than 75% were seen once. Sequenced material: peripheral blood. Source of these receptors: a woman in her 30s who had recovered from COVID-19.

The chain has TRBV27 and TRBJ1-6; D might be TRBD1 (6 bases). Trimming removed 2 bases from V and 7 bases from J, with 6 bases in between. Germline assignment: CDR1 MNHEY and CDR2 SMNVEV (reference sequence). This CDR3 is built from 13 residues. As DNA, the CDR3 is TGTGCCAGCAGTTTACAGGGGAATTCACCCCTCCACTTT. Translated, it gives CASSLQGNSPLHF.

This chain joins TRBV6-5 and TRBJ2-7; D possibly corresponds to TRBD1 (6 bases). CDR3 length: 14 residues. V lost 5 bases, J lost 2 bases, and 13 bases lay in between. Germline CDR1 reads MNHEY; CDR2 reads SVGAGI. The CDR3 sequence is CASSPLTGTYEQYF. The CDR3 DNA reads TGTGCCAGCAGTCCCCTGACAGGAACCTACGAGCAGTACTTC.

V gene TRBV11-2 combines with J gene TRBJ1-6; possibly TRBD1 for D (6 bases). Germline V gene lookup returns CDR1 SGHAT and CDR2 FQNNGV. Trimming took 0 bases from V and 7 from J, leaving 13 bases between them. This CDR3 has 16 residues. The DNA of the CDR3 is TGTGCCAGCAGCTTAGATCTATGGGGGCAAAATTCACCCCTCCACTTT. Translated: CASSLDLWGQNSPLHF. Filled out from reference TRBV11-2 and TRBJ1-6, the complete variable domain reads EAGVAQSPRYKIIEKRQSVAFWCNPISGHATLYWYQQILGQGPKLLIQFQNNGVVDDSQLPKDRFSAERLKGVDSTLKIQPAKLEDSAVYLCASSLDLWGQNSPLHFGNGTRLTVT.

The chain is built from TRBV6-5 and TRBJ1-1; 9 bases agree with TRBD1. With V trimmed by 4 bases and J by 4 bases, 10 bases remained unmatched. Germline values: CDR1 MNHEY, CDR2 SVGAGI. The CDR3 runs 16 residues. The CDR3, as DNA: TGTGCCAGCAGTTCTACGGGACAGGGTCTTGGCACTGAAGCTTTCTTT. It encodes CASSSTGQGLGTEAFF.

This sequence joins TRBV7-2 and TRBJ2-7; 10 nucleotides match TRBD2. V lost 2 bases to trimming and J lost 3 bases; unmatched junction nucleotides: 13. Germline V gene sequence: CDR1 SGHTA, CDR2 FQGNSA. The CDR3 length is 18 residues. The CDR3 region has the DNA TGTGCCAGCAGCTTAAACCCCAGTCTAGCGGGAGCTTTCTACGAGCAGTACTTC. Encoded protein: CASSLNPSLAGAFYEQYF.

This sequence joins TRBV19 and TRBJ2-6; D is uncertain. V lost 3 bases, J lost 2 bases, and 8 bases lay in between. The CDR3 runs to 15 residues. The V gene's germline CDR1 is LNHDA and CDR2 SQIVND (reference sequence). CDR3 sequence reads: CASSIFSTGANVLTF. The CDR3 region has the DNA TGTGCCAGTAGTATCTTTAGCACTGGGGCCAACGTCCTGACTTTC.

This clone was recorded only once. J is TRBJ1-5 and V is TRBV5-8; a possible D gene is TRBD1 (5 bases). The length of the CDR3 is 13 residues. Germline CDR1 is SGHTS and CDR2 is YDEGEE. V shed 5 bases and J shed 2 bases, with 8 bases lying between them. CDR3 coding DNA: TGTGCCAGCAGGGTGACAGGCAATCAGCCCCAGCATTTT. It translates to CASRVTGNQPQHF.

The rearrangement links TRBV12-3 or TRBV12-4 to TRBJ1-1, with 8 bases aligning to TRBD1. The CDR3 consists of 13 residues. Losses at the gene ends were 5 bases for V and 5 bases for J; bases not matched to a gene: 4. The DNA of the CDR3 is TGTGCCAGCAGTCCGGACAGGGTTACTGAAGCTTTCTTT. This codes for CASSPDRVTEAFF.

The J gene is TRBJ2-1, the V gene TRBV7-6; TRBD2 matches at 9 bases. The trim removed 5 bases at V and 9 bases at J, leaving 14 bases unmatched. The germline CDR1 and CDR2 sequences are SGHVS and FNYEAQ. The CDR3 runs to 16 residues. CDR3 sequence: CASSRLAGLRVGEQFF. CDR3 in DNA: TGTGCCAGCAGCCGCCTAGCGGGATTGCGTGTGGGTGAGCAGTTCTTC.

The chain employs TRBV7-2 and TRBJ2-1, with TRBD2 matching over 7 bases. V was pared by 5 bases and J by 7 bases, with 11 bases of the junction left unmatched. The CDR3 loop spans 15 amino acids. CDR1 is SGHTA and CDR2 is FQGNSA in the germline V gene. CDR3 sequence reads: CASSTLARSWNEQFF. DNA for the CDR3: TGTGCCAGCAGCACACTAGCGAGGAGCTGGAATGAGCAGTTCTTC.

This CDR3 is CASSSGTGPSETQYF. The CDR3 nucleotides read TGCGCCAGCAGCTCCGGGACAGGGCCCTCAGAGACCCAGTACTTC. The chain couples TRBV5-1 to TRBJ2-5; 9 bases fit TRBD1. Germline-derived CDR1 and CDR2 are SGHRS and YFSETQ. V gave up 3 bases and J gave up 4 bases; unmatched junction bases: 7. The CDR3 spans 15 residues.

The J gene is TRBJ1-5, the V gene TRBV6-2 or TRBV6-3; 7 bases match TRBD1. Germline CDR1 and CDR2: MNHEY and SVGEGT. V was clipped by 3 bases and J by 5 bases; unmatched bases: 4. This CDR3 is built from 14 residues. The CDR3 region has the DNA TGTGCCAGCAGTTATCGACAGGGTGATCAGCCCCAGCATTTT. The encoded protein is CASSYRQGDQPQHF.

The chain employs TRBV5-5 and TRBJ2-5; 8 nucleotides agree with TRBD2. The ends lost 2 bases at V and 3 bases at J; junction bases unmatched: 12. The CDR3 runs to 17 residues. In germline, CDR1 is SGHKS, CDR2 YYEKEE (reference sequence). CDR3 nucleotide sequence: TGTGCCAGCAGCTTCGGGAGGGCCTCCCTCGTGGAAGAGACCCAGTACTTC. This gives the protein CASSFGRASLVEETQYF.

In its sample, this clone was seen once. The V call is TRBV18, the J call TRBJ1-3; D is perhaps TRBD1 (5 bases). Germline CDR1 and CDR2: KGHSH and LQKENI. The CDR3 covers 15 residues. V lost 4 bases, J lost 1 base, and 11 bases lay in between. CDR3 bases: TGTGCCAGCTCACACGGGGGTACTTCTGGAAACACCATATATTTT. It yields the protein CASSHGGTSGNTIYF.

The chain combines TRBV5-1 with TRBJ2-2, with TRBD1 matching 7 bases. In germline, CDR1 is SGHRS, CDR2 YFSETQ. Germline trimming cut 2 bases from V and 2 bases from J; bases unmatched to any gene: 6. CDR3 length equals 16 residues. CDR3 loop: CASSLVGTANTGELFF. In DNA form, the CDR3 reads TGCGCCAGCAGCTTAGTAGGGACAGCCAACACCGGGGAGCTGTTTTTT.

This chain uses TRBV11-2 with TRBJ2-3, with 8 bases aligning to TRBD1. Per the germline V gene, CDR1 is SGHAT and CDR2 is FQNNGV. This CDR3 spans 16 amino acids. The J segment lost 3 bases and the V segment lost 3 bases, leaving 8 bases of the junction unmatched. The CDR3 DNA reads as TGTGCCAGCAGCTTGGACAGGGAGGTTGTGACAGATACGCAGTATTTT. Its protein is CASSLDREVVTDTQYF.

CDR3 sequence (DNA): TGTGCCAGCAGCGTAGTAACGGGAGAAGGGGATACGCAGTATTTT. Its protein product is CASSVVTGEGDTQYF. V gene TRBV9 combines with J gene TRBJ2-3; D perhaps matches TRBD2 (6 bases). The V end was cut by 0 bases, the J end by 6 bases, with 14 bases between. The CDR3 is made up of 15 amino acids. Germline CDR1 and CDR2: SGDLS and YYNGEE.

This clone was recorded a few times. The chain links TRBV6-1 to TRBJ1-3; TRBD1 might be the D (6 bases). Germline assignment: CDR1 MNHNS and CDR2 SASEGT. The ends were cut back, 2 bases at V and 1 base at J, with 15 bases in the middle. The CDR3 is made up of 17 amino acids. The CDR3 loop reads CASSERSAGASGNTIYF. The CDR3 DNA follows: TGTGCCAGCAGTGAAAGGTCAGCGGGGGCATCTGGAAACACCATATATTTT.

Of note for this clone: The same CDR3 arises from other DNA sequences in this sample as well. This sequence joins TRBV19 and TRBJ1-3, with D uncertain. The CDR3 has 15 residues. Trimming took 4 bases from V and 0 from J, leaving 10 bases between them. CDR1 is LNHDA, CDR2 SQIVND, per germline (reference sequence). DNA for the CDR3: TGTGCCAGTAGTACCGGCGGGGTCTCTGGAAACACCATATATTTT. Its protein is CASSTGGVSGNTIYF.

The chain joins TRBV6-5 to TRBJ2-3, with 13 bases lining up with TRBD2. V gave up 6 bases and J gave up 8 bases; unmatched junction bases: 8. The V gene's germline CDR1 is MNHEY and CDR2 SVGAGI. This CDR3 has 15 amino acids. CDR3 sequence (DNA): TGTGCCAGCAGGACTAGCGGGGGGCTCGGGGTTACGCAGTATTTT. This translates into CASRTSGGLGVTQYF.